One and the same sample provided the 27 T cell receptor beta chains below, sequenced in a study of blood T cell repertoires in COVID-19. Generated by immunoSEQ multiplex PCR, the TCRdb table keeps only in-frame clones and is missing some. The sample includes 200,000 or so clones, approximately 90% of them seen just once. The sequenced sample consisted of peripheral blood. All receptors come from a man between 25 and 39 years old with COVID-19, enrolled during active disease.

The chain combines TRBV24-1 with TRBJ1-2; D is uncertain. CDR3 length equals 13 residues. Germline V gene data show CDR1 as KGHDR and CDR2 as SFDVKD. V gave up 4 bases and J gave up 8 bases, with 13 bases separating them. CDR3: CATSDPYGGGYTF. In nucleotides, the CDR3 is TGTGCCACCAGTGACCCGTATGGAGGGGGCTACACCTTC.

The chain joins TRBV6-5 to TRBJ1-2; D is unresolved. Germline values: CDR1 MNHEY, CDR2 SVGAGI. Trimming cost V 0 bases and J 4 bases, with 12 bases left between them. This CDR3 is built from 15 residues. CDR3 DNA sequence: TGTGCCAGCAGTTACTCGCAGGAATTGTTCTATGGCTACACCTTC. Amino acids: CASSYSQELFYGYTF.

The chain combines TRBV4-3 with TRBJ2-7; maybe TRBD1 (6 bases). The V end lost 1 base, the J end lost 2 bases, and 15 bases lay between the germline ends. CDR3 length equals 16 residues. Germline V gene data show CDR1 as LGHNA and CDR2 as YSLEER. CDR3 DNA: TGCGCCAGCAGCCAAGGGTACAGGGTGGCCACCTACGAGCAGTACTTC. Its protein is CASSQGYRVATYEQYF.

This clone was seen once. The chain links TRBV4-1 to TRBJ1-4; TRBD1 might be the D (5 bases). Trimming left V 3 bases short and J 7 bases short, with 12 bases between. Germline CDR1 and CDR2: MGHRA and YSYEKL. The CDR3 has 14 residues. CDR3 region: CASSQGGRGEKLFF. The DNA of the CDR3 is TGCGCCAGCAGCCAGGGGGGTCGGGGTGAAAAACTGTTTTTT.

The chain recombines TRBV5-6 with TRBJ1-1, with D tentatively TRBD1 (5 bases). V was clipped by 5 bases and J by 8 bases, with 16 bases between them. CDR1 is SGHDT and CDR2 is YYEEEE in the germline V gene. CDR3 length equals 13 residues. The CDR3 nucleotides are TGTGCCAGCAGACCTGCCGGGGACTCAGAAGCTTTCTTT. Translated, it gives CASRPAGDSEAFF.

The chain uses TRBV24-1 and TRBJ2-1, with 9 positions matching TRBD1. The CDR3 is 16 residues long. The ends lost 4 bases at V and 5 bases at J; junction bases unmatched: 8. Germline values: CDR1 KGHDR, CDR2 SFDVKD. Here the CDR3 DNA reads TGTGCCACCAGTGACCTGACAGGGGGAGAAGACAATGAGCAGTTCTTC. Translating gives CATSDLTGGEDNEQFF.

The gene calls are TRBV7-9 and TRBJ2-1; 9 bases line up with TRBD1. Trimming removed 5 bases from V and 2 bases from J; junction bases left unmatched: 4. This CDR3 is 15 amino acids long. CDR1 and CDR2 (germline): SEHNR, FQNEAQ (reference sequence). CDR3 residues: CASSTGTGPYNEQFF. Here the CDR3 DNA reads TGTGCCAGCAGCACCGGGACAGGGCCCTACAATGAGCAGTTCTTC.

This clone was observed once. J is TRBJ1-5 and V is TRBV4-2; TRBD1 is a possible D gene (5 bases). The V end lost 3 bases, the J end lost 5 bases, and 11 bases lay between the germline ends. The CDR3 totals 14 residues. Germline CDR1 and CDR2: LGHNA and YNFKEQ. CDR3 DNA sequence: TGTGCCAGCAGCCAGTCAGGGTCCGATCAGCCCCAGCATTTT. Translation gives CASSQSGSDQPQHF.

This chain connects TRBV5-1 to TRBJ2-1, with D hard to call. CDR1 SGHRS and CDR2 YFSETQ come from the germline V gene. The CDR3 sequence is 15 residues long. V lost 4 bases, J lost 4 bases, and 15 bases lay in between. The CDR3 DNA is TGCGCCAGCAGCGCGACTTTGGCGGCATACAATGAGCAGTTCTTC. Encoded protein: CASSATLAAYNEQFF.

The chain uses TRBV7-2 and TRBJ2-7, with a weak D call TRBD1 (6 bases). This CDR3 has 14 residues. Germline CDR1 is SGHTA and CDR2 is FQGNSA. V lost 5 bases and J 3 bases, leaving 14 bases between the germline ends. This CDR3 reads CASSLRQERYEQYF. In DNA form, the CDR3 reads TGTGCCAGCAGCCTTCGACAGGAACGCTACGAGCAGTACTTC.

The chain carries TRBV10-3 and TRBJ2-7; 8 bases map to TRBD1. J lost 1 base, V lost 5 bases, and 7 bases had no gene match. This CDR3 spans 15 amino acids. The germline CDR1 and CDR2 sequences are ENHRY and SYGVKD. The CDR3 region is CAISSPGTGSYEQYF. CDR3 bases: TGTGCCATCAGTTCCCCCGGGACAGGTTCCTACGAGCAGTACTTC.

This clone occurred once. The V and J genes are TRBV6-6 and TRBJ2-7; D remains unclear. The CDR3 is 12 amino acids. CDR1 is MNHNY and CDR2 is SVGAGI in the germline V gene (reference sequence). The V end lost 6 bases, the J end lost 1 base, and 7 bases lay between the germline ends. CDR3 in DNA: TGTGCCAGCAGGCTCAGATCCTACGAGCAGTACTTC. Translated, it gives CASRLRSYEQYF.

This chain connects TRBV4-3 to TRBJ1-2; D is possibly TRBD1 (6 bases). Between the trimmed V and J ends, which lost 6 bases and 5 bases, there was a span of 22 bases. Germline V CDR1 and CDR2: LGHNA, YSLEER. There are 16 residues in the CDR3. In nucleotides, the CDR3 is TGCGCCAGCAGTCCACCCAGAAATACAGGGATATATGGCTACACCTTC. Its translation is CASSPPRNTGIYGYTF.

The rearrangement uses TRBV6-5 and TRBJ1-4, with 7 positions matching TRBD1. The germline gives CDR1 MNHEY, CDR2 SVGAGI. The CDR3 runs to 16 residues. The V segment lost 0 bases and the J segment 5 bases; nucleotides outside the gene matches: 6. CDR3 in DNA: TGTGCCAGCAGTTACTCGACTTCACAGGGGAATGAAAAACTGTTTTTT. Amino acid sequence: CASSYSTSQGNEKLFF.

The V and J genes are TRBV24-1 and TRBJ1-1; a possible D gene is TRBD1 (5 bases). V shed 7 bases and J shed 4 bases, with 18 bases lying between them. The CDR3 spans 15 residues. Germline V gene lookup returns CDR1 KGHDR and CDR2 SFDVKD. The CDR3 is CATRDPKGGTTEAFF. CDR3 bases: TGTGCCACCAGGGACCCCAAGGGAGGGACCACTGAAGCTTTCTTT.

The chain has TRBV27 and TRBJ1-4, with 7 nucleotides matching TRBD1. Germline V gene lookup returns CDR1 MNHEY and CDR2 SMNVEV (reference sequence). CDR3 length equals 17 residues. V trimming: 5 bases; J trimming: 8 bases; junction bases outside the gene matches: 17. CDR3 DNA sequence: TGTGCCAGCAGTAACCTTATGGAGACAGGGCGGGACGAAAAACTGTTTTTT. Its protein product is CASSNLMETGRDEKLFF.

This chain joins TRBV5-1 and TRBJ1-1; D might be TRBD1 (6 bases). The germline V gene has CDR1 SGHRS and CDR2 YFSETQ. Trimming pared 0 bases from V and 0 bases from J, leaving 12 bases between. The CDR3 covers 16 residues. Here the CDR3 reads CASSLGTASLNTEAFF. CDR3 nucleotides: TGCGCCAGCAGCTTGGGGACAGCGTCCCTGAACACTGAAGCTTTCTTT.

The chain joins TRBV7-9 to TRBJ2-1; TRBD2 matches 9 bases. Losses at the gene ends were 3 bases for V and 11 bases for J; bases not matched to a gene: 14. Germline V gene lookup returns CDR1 SEHNR and CDR2 FQNEAQ (reference sequence). The CDR3 length is 16 residues. CDR3 residues: CASSFDPGASGAQQFF. CDR3 coding DNA: TGTGCCAGCAGCTTTGATCCCGGGGCTAGCGGGGCCCAGCAGTTCTTC.

The rearrangement joins TRBV19 to TRBJ2-7, with D uncertain. V was pared by 3 bases and J by 3 bases, with 12 bases between. The CDR3 runs to 14 residues. The germline V gene encodes CDR1 LNHDA and CDR2 SQIVND (reference sequence). CDR3 residues: CASSIPGTYYEQYF. CDR3 coding DNA: TGTGCCAGTAGTATCCCAGGAACCTACTACGAGCAGTACTTC.

In DNA form, the CDR3 reads TGTGCCAGCAGTCACTCTCGTAGGAGCTCCTATAATTCACCCCTCCACTTT. This codes for CASSHSRRSSYNSPLHF. The chain uses TRBV28 and TRBJ1-6; the D is unclear. Trimming took off 5 bases at V and 0 bases at J, with 14 bases between the two ends. This CDR3 contains 17 residues. Germline loops: CDR1 MDHEN, CDR2 SYDVKM. Full variable domain (remainder filled in from reference TRBV28 and TRBJ1-6): DVKVTQSSRYLVKRTGEKVFLECVQDMDHENMFWYRQDPGLGLRLIYFSYDVKMKEKGDIPEGYSVSREKKERFSLILESASTNQTSMYLCASSHSRRSSYNSPLHFGNGTRLTVT.

J is TRBJ2-1 and V is TRBV29-1, with 11 bases identical to TRBD2. The V gene end was trimmed by 7 bases and the J gene end by 9 bases; junction bases not matched to a gene: 11. Germline assignment: CDR1 SQVTM and CDR2 ANQGSEA. The CDR3 runs 14 residues. CDR3 protein: CSATTSGSLGEQFF. CDR3 sequence (DNA): TGCAGCGCAACTACTAGCGGGAGCTTAGGTGAGCAGTTCTTC.

This rearrangement joins TRBV6-5 to TRBJ1-6; TRBD1 aligns across 10 bases. The V segment lost 4 bases and the J segment 8 bases; nucleotides outside the gene matches: 8. The CDR3 is 16 residues long. The germline V gene has CDR1 MNHEY and CDR2 SVGAGI. In DNA, the CDR3 is TGTGCCAGCAGTTCCGGTCCGGGACAGGGGTATTCACCCCTCCACTTT. Its translation: CASSSGPGQGYSPLHF.

There are a few counts of this clone. The chain carries TRBV4-2 and TRBJ1-3; TRBD1 matches 7 bases. Unmatched junction bases numbered 11, after V lost 0 bases and J lost 3 bases. There are 18 residues in the CDR3. The V gene's germline CDR1 is LGHNA and CDR2 YNFKEQ. The CDR3: CASSQDRRGVQIGNTIYF. The CDR3 bases are TGTGCCAGCAGCCAAGATCGCAGGGGGGTACAAATTGGAAACACCATATATTTT.

This chain connects TRBV7-9 to TRBJ1-2; no clear D gene. Germline loops: CDR1 SEHNR, CDR2 FQNEAQ (reference sequence). Trimming took off 5 bases at V and 2 bases at J, with 18 bases between the two ends. The length of the CDR3 is 16 residues. CDR3 sequence (DNA): TGTGCCAGCAGCCCACTATCCGGCAGCCAGAACTATGGCTACACCTTC. Protein sequence: CASSPLSGSQNYGYTF. Drawing the rest from reference TRBV7-9 and TRBJ1-2, the complete variable domain is DTGVSQNPRHKITKRGQNVTFRCDPISEHNRLYWYRQTLGQGPEFLTYFQNEAQLEKSRLLSDRFSAERPKGSFSTLEIQRTEQGDSAMYLCASSPLSGSQNYGYTFGSGTRLTVV.

The chain joins TRBV5-1 to TRBJ1-1; 7 bases fit TRBD1. J lost 0 bases, V lost 4 bases, and 3 bases had no gene match. CDR1 is SGHRS, CDR2 YFSETQ, per germline. This CDR3 comprises 14 residues. CDR3 nucleotide sequence: TGCGCCAGCAGCAGCACAGGGGTGAACACTGAAGCTTTCTTT. As protein: CASSSTGVNTEAFF.

This clone was observed once. This sequence joins TRBV24-1 and TRBJ2-1; 12 nucleotides line up with TRBD2. The ends lost 3 bases at V and 5 bases at J; junction bases unmatched: 7. CDR1 KGHDR and CDR2 SFDVKD come from the germline V gene. The CDR3 has 17 residues. This CDR3 reads CATSDLAGGGTNNEQFF. The CDR3 bases are TGTGCCACCAGTGATCTAGCGGGAGGGGGGACCAACAATGAGCAGTTCTTC.

The J gene is TRBJ2-2, the V gene TRBV28; TRBD1 agrees at 10 bases. After removal of 5 bases from V and 6 bases from J, the junction contained 9 bases not matched to a gene. Germline V gene data show CDR1 as MDHEN and CDR2 as SYDVKM. CDR3 size: 16 residues. CDR3 DNA: TGTGCCAGCAGTATCCCGGGACAGGGGCGGGCCGGGGAGCTGTTTTTT. Amino acid sequence: CASSIPGQGRAGELFF. Looking up the rest from reference TRBV28 and TRBJ2-2 gives the full variable domain: DVKVTQSSRYLVKRTGEKVFLECVQDMDHENMFWYRQDPGLGLRLIYFSYDVKMKEKGDIPEGYSVSREKKERFSLILESASTNQTSMYLCASSIPGQGRAGELFFGEGSRLTVL.